A single T cell receptor (beta chain) is shown here with its context. Its target is unknown. The method was immunoSEQ multiplex PCR; TCRdb's version includes in-frame clones alone and lacks a portion of them. This table has more than 70,000 clones, about four fifths appearing once. The data belong to a study of T cells in localized non-small cell lung cancer. Germline V gene data show CDR1 as SNHLY and CDR2 as FYNNEI. This CDR3 has 14 residues. V was clipped by 8 bases and J by 3 bases, with 17 bases between them. Regarding the study as a whole: In uninvolved adjacent lung, T cell clonality reached its highest value, exceeding tumor. Heterogeneity remains possible, as sequencing covered one tumor region only. Greater blood T cell density accompanied longer overall survival. The study detected a median about 50 of the top 100 tumor clones in adjacent lung.

This chain connects TRBV2 to TRBJ2-7, with D perhaps matching TRBD2 (6 bases). The source of this sequence is a man aged 35-75 years with stage I lung adenocarcinoma. Sample: peripheral blood, taken before any cancer treatment. For the CDR3, the DNA is TGTGCCAGCGAGGAGCCAGGGAGGAGCTACGAGCAGTACTTC. This sequence encodes CASEEPGRSYEQYF.